The rows below give T cell receptor beta chains drawn from one sample of a study of T-cell memory formation after mild COVID-19. From the 5' RACE reads, TCRdb called clonotypes with MiXCR, one entry per CDR3 protein. The sample holds 200,000 or so distinct CDR3 sequences, 9.5% seen once. What was sequenced was PBMCs or a T cell subset sorted from them (not recorded which). Receptors were obtained from a man in his late teens or twenties who had mild COVID-19 (a few samples of this study predate the infection). Cell type and time point are not known. Each CDR3 is given with its conserved first and last residue. The order of the fields is J gene, D gene, CDR3 length, V gene, clone size, CDR3 DNA, CDR3 protein. D genes are given only for firm matches. The size entry is marked missing in some rows and otherwise reads once, few, many or a size class.

TRBJ2-7,.,14,TRBV6-6,many,TGTGCCAGCAGTTACTCCGCTAAATACTACGAGCAGTACTTC,CASSYSAKYYEQYF
TRBJ2-5,TRBD2,20,TRBV6-6,.,TGTGCCAGCAGTACTAGCGGGGGGGGAAGTTCCTCCGGGCTCCAAGAGACCCAGTACTTC,CASSTSGGGSSSGLQETQYF
TRBJ1-5,.,14,TRBV12-3/TRBV12-4,few,TGTGCCAGCAGTCGTTGGGCCCCCAATCAGCCCCAGCATTTT,CASSRWAPNQPQHF
TRBJ1-1,.,13,TRBV6-2/TRBV6-3,.,TGTGCCAGCAGGGTCCACCTGGGCACTGAAGCTTTCTTT,CASRVHLGTEAFF
TRBJ1-6,.,14,TRBV7-2,.,TGTGCCAGCAGCTTAGGATGGGTGGAATCACCCCTCCACTTT,CASSLGWVESPLHF
TRBJ2-1,.,13,TRBV27,.,TGTGCCAGCAGTTCCCAAGATCGGGGCGAGCAGTTCTTC,CASSSQDRGEQFF
TRBJ2-3,TRBD2,14,TRBV7-3,few,TGTGCCAGCAGCAAGCGCGGGGGGGCAGATACGCAGTATTTT,CASSKRGGADTQYF
TRBJ1-4,.,14,TRBV9,many,TGTGCCAGCAGCCGGGGGGGGAGCCCGGAAAAACTGTTTTTT,CASSRGGSPEKLFF
TRBJ2-2,.,12,TRBV20-1,few,TGCAGTGCTAAGGGAGAAGTCGGGGAGCTGTTTTTT,CSAKGEVGELFF
TRBJ1-5,.,12,TRBV12-3/TRBV12-4,.,TGTGCCAGCTCTCATCCGGGTCAGCCCCAGCATTTT,CASSHPGQPQHF
TRBJ2-7,.,13,TRBV18,.,TGTGCCAGCTCCCCCGGGGATGGGTTCGAGCAGTACTTC,CASSPGDGFEQYF
TRBJ1-6,.,20,TRBV15,few,TGTGCCACCAGCAGAGGGGTCACGGGGGCCCAACCCTTGGGGAATTCACCCCTCCACTTT,CATSRGVTGAQPLGNSPLHF
TRBJ1-6,.,16,TRBV9,many,TGTGCCAGCAGCGTAGTAGGGGACCTCGGAAATTCACCCCTCCACTTT,CASSVVGDLGNSPLHF
TRBJ2-4,TRBD2,14,TRBV27,many,TGTGCCAGCAGTTTAGGACTAGCGGAAAACATTCAGTACTTC,CASSLGLAENIQYF
TRBJ1-5,TRBD1,13,TRBV25-1,.,TGTGCCAGCAGAGGGGACAGTAATCAGCCCCAGCATTTT,CASRGDSNQPQHF
TRBJ1-4,.,14,TRBV6-5,few,TGTGCCAGCAGTTACACTGCAACTAATGAAAAACTGTTTTTT,CASSYTATNEKLFF
TRBJ1-1,.,15,TRBV20-1,.,TGCAGTGCTCCCCGGGGGGGGTCGTTGAACACTGAAGCTTTCTTT,CSAPRGGSLNTEAFF
TRBJ1-5,TRBD1,15,TRBV20-1,few,TGCAGTGCCGCCACAGGGGAGGGAATCAGACAGCCCCAGCATTTT,CSAATGEGIRQPQHF
TRBJ1-4,.,14,TRBV2,few,TGTGCCAGCAAGAGGGAAGCAACTAATGAAAAACTGTTTTTT,CASKREATNEKLFF
TRBJ1-3,.,16,TRBV28,.,TGTGCCAGCAGTCCACCTCTGGCAGGGGATGGAAACACCATATATTTT,CASSPPLAGDGNTIYF
TRBJ1-1,TRBD1,18,TRBV18,.,TGTGCCAGCTCACGAAATCCGGGACAGGGCCGGGAGAACACTGAAGCTTTCTTT,CASSRNPGQGRENTEAFF
TRBJ1-2,TRBD1,13,TRBV20-1,few,TGCAGTGCTCAATTAGGACAGGCCTATGGCTACACCTTC,CSAQLGQAYGYTF
TRBJ2-5,TRBD2,15,TRBV7-6,.,TGTGCCAGCAGCTCCCGGACTAGCGGACAAGAGACCCAGTACTTC,CASSSRTSGQETQYF
TRBJ2-1,.,12,TRBV6-1,.,TGTGCCAGCAGGCGGACGTCCAATGAGCAGTTCTTC,CASRRTSNEQFF
TRBJ2-7,.,14,TRBV6-2/TRBV6-3,.,TGTGCCAGCAGTAAACCCCTGAGGACAGACCAGCAGTACTTC,CASSKPLRTDQQYF
TRBJ1-3,.,17,TRBV5-5,.,TGTGCCAGCAGCTTGGCGGCCGGGTCGCTGTCCGGAAACACCATATATTTT,CASSLAAGSLSGNTIYF
TRBJ1-4,TRBD1,14,TRBV7-2,many,TGTGCCAGCAGCCCCCAGGGGGGCAGAGAAAAACTGTTTTTT,CASSPQGGREKLFF
TRBJ1-4,.,12,TRBV12-3/TRBV12-4,few,TGTGCCAGCAGCCCCCGCTGGGAAAAACTGTTTTTT,CASSPRWEKLFF
TRBJ1-1,.,15,TRBV19,many,TGTGCCAGTAGTACCGGACGGACGGTGAACACTGAAGCTTTCTTT,CASSTGRTVNTEAFF